This T cell receptor beta chain was sequenced during a study of shared clonotypes between healthy human individuals. On this clone: The same CDR3 can be traced to other DNA sequences in this sample.

This CDR3 is built from 11 residues. V was pared by 7 bases and J by 4 bases, with 8 bases between. Germline values: CDR1 MDHEN, CDR2 SYDVKM. Clones were sequenced by immunoSEQ multiplex PCR, and TCRdb holds only the in-frame ones, with some missing. The table has some 1.5 million clones, 95% to 99% seen once. Specimen: naive CD4+ T cells sorted from blood. As for subset: CD45RA+ positively selected. The chain combines TRBV28 with TRBJ2-7; D is unclear. This clonotype originated in a man aged 25-40 years in good health. CDR3 coding DNA: TGTGCCAGCACCTCTGCTTACGAGCAGTACTTC. It yields the protein CASTSAYEQYF.